This entry describes one T cell receptor beta chain. No antigen is known for it. The data originate from a study of CD8+ T cells in alopecia areata. As for the study in general: Tofacitinib exposure lasted 6 to 18 months, followed by 6 months off drug. Study-wide findings and caveats: Scalp clonality and expanded CD8+ clones among the top 100 were significantly decreased by tofacitinib. With one nonresponder, baseline CD8+ expansion's link to response remains uncertain.

Following RNA extraction, reverse transcription yielded cDNA that acted as the sequencing template. The protocol was immunoSEQ multiplex PCR, while the TCRdb copy is restricted to in-frame clones and leaves out a portion. The repertoire consists of approximately 140,000 clones, with 82% occurring once and the leading ten covering 20% to 25%. V trimming: 6 bases; J trimming: 10 bases; junction bases outside the gene matches: 17. Per the germline V gene, CDR1 is SGHDN and CDR2 is FVKESK. There are 16 residues in the CDR3. Treatment meaning: oral pan-JAK inhibitor, 5-10 mg twice daily. The sample here was CD8+ T cells sorted from blood, taken at week 4, from a patient treated with tofacitinib. This sequence originates from a human donor with alopecia areata. The V call is TRBV14, the J call TRBJ2-1, with 8 bases lining up with TRBD2. The CDR3 sequence: CASSPRLAGGVREQFF. The DNA of the CDR3 is TGTGCCAGCAGTCCAAGACTGGCGGGGGGAGTGAGAGAGCAGTTCTTC.